This T cell receptor (beta chain) was identified in a study of type 1 regulatory T cells. Study-wide context: An in vitro protocol generated T-allo10, a Tr1-enriched, alloantigen-specific CD4 T cell product.

TCRdb called the reads again in MiXCR, with one record for every CDR3 protein. This sample has some 89,000 distinct CDR3 sequences, with 30% to 35% found just once. The clonotype comes from a human donor in good health. Sequencing was performed on CD4+ T cells, either the whole sample or a sorted fraction (not recorded which).

The CDR3 loop is CASSPVRGVVGYTF. CDR3 DNA: TGTGCCAGCAGCCCTGTCCGGGGGGTGGTTGGCTACACCTTC. This rearrangement joins TRBV3-1 to TRBJ1-2; D is possibly TRBD1 (5 bases). The germline V gene encodes CDR1 LGHDT and CDR2 YNNKEL (reference sequence). CDR3 length equals 14 residues. V was clipped by 4 bases and J by 7 bases, with 16 bases between them. The full variable domain, in which reference TRBV3-1 and TRBJ1-2 provide the parts outside the CDR3, is DTAVSQTPKYLVTQMGNDKSIKCEQNLGHDTMYWYKQDSKKFLKIMFSYNNKELIINETVPNRFSPKSPDKAHLNLHINSLELGDSAVYFCASSPVRGVVGYTFGSGTRLTVV.